A single sample is the source of the 6 T cell receptor beta chains below, sequenced in a study of blood T cell repertoires in COVID-19. This table comes from immunoSEQ multiplex PCR, and its TCRdb copy is limited to in-frame clones, with some not included. The sample includes fewer than 200,000 clones, around three quarters seen only once; the top ten take around 8.1%. Material: peripheral blood. The receptors were sampled from a man aged 55 to 69 with acute or convalescent COVID-19.

The chain joins TRBV6-6 to TRBJ1-1; the match to TRBD1 covers 10 bases. The V gene end was trimmed by 5 bases and the J gene end by 0 bases; junction bases not matched to a gene: 6. The CDR3 totals 16 residues. Germline CDR1 is MNHNY and CDR2 is SVGAGI (reference sequence). CDR3 bases: TGTGCCAGCAGTCTGACAGGGGGCCAGGTGAACACTGAAGCTTTCTTT. Translated, it gives CASSLTGGQVNTEAFF.

The rearrangement joins TRBV2 to TRBJ2-3; D call uncertain. CDR1 SNHLY and CDR2 FYNNEI come from the germline V gene. The length of the CDR3 is 11 residues. V lost 4 bases and J lost 3, with 2 bases in between. The CDR3 DNA is TGTGCCAGCAGTGCTACAGATACGCAGTATTTT. Protein product: CASSATDTQYF.

By proportion, this clone is medium-sized. The chain recombines TRBV7-8 with TRBJ2-5; D is possibly TRBD1 (6 bases). The CDR3 spans 12 residues. The V end was cut by 5 bases, the J end by 7 bases, with 11 bases between. From germline, CDR1 is SGHVS and CDR2 FQNEAQ. The CDR3 region is CASSPQGTTQYF. DNA for the CDR3: TGTGCCAGCAGCCCTCAGGGGACGACCCAGTACTTC.

This chain uses TRBV5-6 with TRBJ2-5; D unresolved. Trimming removed 1 base at V and 1 base at J, with 5 bases between. The V gene's germline CDR1 is SGHDT and CDR2 YYEEEE. The CDR3 totals 13 residues. Written as DNA, the CDR3 is TGTGCCAGCAGCTTGACCAGCCAAGAGACCCAGTACTTC. Its protein product is CASSLTSQETQYF.

This clone was counted only a few times. CDR3 sequence reads: CASSQWPGGGNGNQPQHF. In DNA, the CDR3 is TGCGCCAGCAGCCAATGGCCGGGGGGCGGGAATGGCAATCAGCCCCAGCATTTT. The V and J genes are TRBV4-1 and TRBJ1-5, with D tentatively TRBD1 (6 bases). Deletions cut 2 bases from V and 2 bases from J, with 19 bases between. Germline V lookup: CDR1 MGHRA, CDR2 YSYEKL. The CDR3 length is 18 residues.

The chain uses TRBV5-5 and TRBJ1-1; D remains unclear. The CDR3 is made up of 15 amino acids. CDR1 and CDR2 (germline): SGHKS, YYEKEE (reference sequence). The ends were cut back, 1 base at V and 0 bases at J, with 10 bases in the middle. The DNA for the CDR3 is TGTGCCAGCAGCTTGAATACAGTGCTGAACACTGAAGCTTTCTTT. Amino acids: CASSLNTVLNTEAFF.